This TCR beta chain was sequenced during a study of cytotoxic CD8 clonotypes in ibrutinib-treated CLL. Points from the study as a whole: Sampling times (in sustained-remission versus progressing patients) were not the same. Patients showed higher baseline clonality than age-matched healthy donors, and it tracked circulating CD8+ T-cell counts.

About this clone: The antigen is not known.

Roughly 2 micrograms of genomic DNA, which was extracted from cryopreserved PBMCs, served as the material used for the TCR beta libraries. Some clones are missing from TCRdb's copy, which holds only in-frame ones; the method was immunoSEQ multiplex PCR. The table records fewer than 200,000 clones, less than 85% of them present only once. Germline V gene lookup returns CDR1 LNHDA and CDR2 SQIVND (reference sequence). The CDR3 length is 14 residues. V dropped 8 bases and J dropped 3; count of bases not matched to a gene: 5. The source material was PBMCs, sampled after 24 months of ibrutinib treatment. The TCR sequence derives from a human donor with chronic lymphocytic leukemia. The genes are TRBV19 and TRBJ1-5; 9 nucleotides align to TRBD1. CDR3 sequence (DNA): TGTGCCAGTGGGGGACAGGGAAACAATCAGCCCCAGCATTTT. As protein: CASGGQGNNQPQHF.